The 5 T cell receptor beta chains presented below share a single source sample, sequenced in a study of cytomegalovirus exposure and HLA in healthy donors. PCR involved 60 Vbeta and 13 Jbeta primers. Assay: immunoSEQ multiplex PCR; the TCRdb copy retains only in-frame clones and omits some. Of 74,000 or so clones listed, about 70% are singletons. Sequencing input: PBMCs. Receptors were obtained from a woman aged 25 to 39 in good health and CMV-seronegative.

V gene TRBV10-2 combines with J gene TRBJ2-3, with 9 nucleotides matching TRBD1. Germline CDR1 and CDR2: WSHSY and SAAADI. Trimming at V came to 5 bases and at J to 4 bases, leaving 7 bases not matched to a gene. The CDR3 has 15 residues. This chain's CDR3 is CASSPGTGRADTQYF. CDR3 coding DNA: TGCGCCAGCAGTCCCGGGACAGGGAGGGCAGATACGCAGTATTTT.

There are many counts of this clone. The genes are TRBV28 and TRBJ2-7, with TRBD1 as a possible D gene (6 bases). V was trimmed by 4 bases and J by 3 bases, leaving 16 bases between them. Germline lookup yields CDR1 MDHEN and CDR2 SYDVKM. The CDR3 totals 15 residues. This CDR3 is CASSYQTGSYYEQYF. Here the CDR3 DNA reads TGTGCCAGCAGTTACCAAACAGGGAGCTACTACGAGCAGTACTTC.

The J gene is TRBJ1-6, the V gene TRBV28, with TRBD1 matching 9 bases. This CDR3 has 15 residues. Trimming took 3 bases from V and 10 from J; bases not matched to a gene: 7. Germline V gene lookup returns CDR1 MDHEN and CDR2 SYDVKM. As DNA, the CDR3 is TGTGCCAGCAGTTTTCGGGACAGGGCTGGATCACCCCTCCACTTT. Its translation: CASSFRDRAGSPLHF.

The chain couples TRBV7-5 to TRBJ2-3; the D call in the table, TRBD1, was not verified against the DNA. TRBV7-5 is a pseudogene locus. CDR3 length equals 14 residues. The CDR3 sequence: CASVQGGSTDTQYF. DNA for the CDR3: TGTGCCAGCGTTCAAGGGGGTAGCACAGATACGCAGTATTTT.

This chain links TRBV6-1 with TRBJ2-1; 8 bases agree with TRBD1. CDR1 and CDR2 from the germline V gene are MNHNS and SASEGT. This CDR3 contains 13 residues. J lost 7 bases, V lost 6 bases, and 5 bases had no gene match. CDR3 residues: CASSPTGVNEQFF. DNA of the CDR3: TGTGCCAGCAGCCCGACAGGGGTAAATGAGCAGTTCTTC.